These T cell receptor beta chains were read from a single sample in a study of response to subunit inactivated influenza vaccine. TCRdb independently ran MiXCR on the RT-PCR reads; one entry per CDR3 protein. The table has some 640,000 distinct CDR3 sequences, about 15% seen once; the top ten hold less than 7%. The sample consisted of PBMCs from blood, taken 14 to 15 days before vaccination. Receptors were obtained from a man aged 50 to 60 who received an inactivated influenza vaccine. Both conserved end residues are part of each CDR3. Fields, in order: J gene, D gene, V gene, clone size, CDR3 DNA, CDR3 protein. The D gene is left open where the match is weak. Size is omitted from some rows. Given values are once, few, many or a class for expanded clones.

j_call: TRBJ1-4; d_call: TRBD1; v_call: TRBV4-1; clone_size: .; cdr3_nt: TGCGCCAGCAGTGCAGGGGGCCTTTGGAATGAAAAACTGTTTTTT; cdr3_aa: CASSAGGLWNEKLFF
j_call: TRBJ2-5; d_call: .; v_call: TRBV5-1; clone_size: few; cdr3_nt: TGCGCCAGCAGCTCGGCGAGGGTGGAGACGGAGACCCAGTACTTC; cdr3_aa: CASSSARVETETQYF
j_call: TRBJ2-3; d_call: TRBD2; v_call: TRBV5-1; clone_size: few; cdr3_nt: TGCGCCAGCAGCTTGGCCAGCGGGAGAGGAGCAGATACGCAGTATTTT; cdr3_aa: CASSLASGRGADTQYF
j_call: TRBJ1-2; d_call: .; v_call: TRBV7-6; clone_size: few; cdr3_nt: TGTGCCAGCAGCTTAGGGGTATCGGCAGGAGACCTCTATGGCTACACCTTC; cdr3_aa: CASSLGVSAGDLYGYTF
j_call: TRBJ2-3; d_call: .; v_call: TRBV5-6; clone_size: .; cdr3_nt: TGTGCCAGCAGTGTCCTCGGGAGTTTCCCAGATACGCAGTATTTT; cdr3_aa: CASSVLGSFPDTQYF
j_call: TRBJ2-2; d_call: .; v_call: TRBV7-2; clone_size: .; cdr3_nt: TGTGCCAGCAGCCACAGTTGGCGTAGAAACACCGGGGAGCTGTTTTTT; cdr3_aa: CASSHSWRRNTGELFF
j_call: TRBJ1-1; d_call: .; v_call: TRBV5-1; clone_size: few; cdr3_nt: TGCGCCAGCAGCTTGGCCGTTCTCGGCGGGACTGAAGCTTTCTTT; cdr3_aa: CASSLAVLGGTEAFF
j_call: TRBJ2-1; d_call: TRBD2; v_call: TRBV4-2; clone_size: .; cdr3_nt: TGTGCCAGCAGCCAAGTCTATGGACTAGCCCAAAAGGGGGAGCAGTTCTTC; cdr3_aa: CASSQVYGLAQKGEQFF
j_call: TRBJ2-7; d_call: TRBD2; v_call: TRBV6-1; clone_size: .; cdr3_nt: TGTGCCAGCAGGTTTAGCGGGAGGGCCCTGTTCGACGAGCAGTACTTC; cdr3_aa: CASRFSGRALFDEQYF
j_call: TRBJ1-2; d_call: .; v_call: TRBV6-1; clone_size: .; cdr3_nt: TGTGCCAGCAGCTCCACAGGGCTCGGTGGCTACACCTTC; cdr3_aa: CASSSTGLGGYTF
j_call: TRBJ2-7; d_call: .; v_call: TRBV7-9; clone_size: .; cdr3_nt: TGTGCCAGCAGCCCGTCTGCGGGCGGCCACTACGAGCAGTACTTC; cdr3_aa: CASSPSAGGHYEQYF
j_call: TRBJ2-5; d_call: .; v_call: TRBV18; clone_size: few; cdr3_nt: TGTGCCAGCTCACCTGCAGGGAGGGAGACCCAGTACTTC; cdr3_aa: CASSPAGRETQYF
j_call: TRBJ2-7; d_call: .; v_call: TRBV5-6; clone_size: few; cdr3_nt: TGTGCCAGCAGCAGGATGATAGGCCCGTACGAGCAGTACTTC; cdr3_aa: CASSRMIGPYEQYF
j_call: TRBJ1-2; d_call: .; v_call: TRBV2; clone_size: .; cdr3_nt: TGTGCCAGCAGTGAAGCGGGCCATATACCGGGACACCTCCCGGCTAACTATGGCTACACCTTC; cdr3_aa: CASSEAGHIPGHLPANYGYTF
j_call: TRBJ2-1; d_call: .; v_call: TRBV19; clone_size: many; cdr3_nt: TGTGCCAGTAGTACCTTCCAGAGCTCCTACAATGAGCAGTTCTTC; cdr3_aa: CASSTFQSSYNEQFF
j_call: TRBJ2-7; d_call: .; v_call: TRBV12-3/TRBV12-4; clone_size: .; cdr3_nt: TGTGCCAGCAGTTTAATGCCCTACGAGCAGTACTTC; cdr3_aa: CASSLMPYEQYF
j_call: TRBJ2-7; d_call: TRBD2; v_call: TRBV28; clone_size: many; cdr3_nt: TGTGCCAGCAGTTGGGGACTACGGGTTGCGTACGAGCAGTACTTC; cdr3_aa: CASSWGLRVAYEQYF
j_call: TRBJ2-3; d_call: TRBD1; v_call: TRBV10-2; clone_size: few; cdr3_nt: TGCGCCAGCAGGGTACCGGGACAGGGGTCGGCAGATACGCAGTATTTT; cdr3_aa: CASRVPGQGSADTQYF
j_call: TRBJ2-6; d_call: .; v_call: TRBV20-1; clone_size: many; cdr3_nt: TGCAGTGCTAGGACAGGAAGCTCTGGGGCCAACGTCCTGACTTTC; cdr3_aa: CSARTGSSGANVLTF
j_call: TRBJ2-1; d_call: .; v_call: TRBV5-6; clone_size: few; cdr3_nt: TGTGCCAGCAGCTTGTTAGCCCAAAGCTCCTACAATGAGCAGTTCTTC; cdr3_aa: CASSLLAQSSYNEQFF
j_call: TRBJ2-7; d_call: TRBD2; v_call: TRBV28; clone_size: few; cdr3_nt: TGTGCCAGCAGTCCACGAGGACTAGCGAGCTACGAGCAGTACTTC; cdr3_aa: CASSPRGLASYEQYF
j_call: TRBJ2-1; d_call: .; v_call: TRBV5-1; clone_size: few; cdr3_nt: TGCGCCAGCAGCTTGGGGTCGGATGAGCAGTTCTTC; cdr3_aa: CASSLGSDEQFF
j_call: TRBJ1-1; d_call: TRBD1; v_call: TRBV9; clone_size: .; cdr3_nt: TGTGCCAGCAGCGCTAGGACAGGGGCTGAAGCTTTCTTT; cdr3_aa: CASSARTGAEAFF
j_call: TRBJ2-7; d_call: TRBD2; v_call: TRBV20-1; clone_size: many; cdr3_nt: TGCAGTGTCAGCGGGACCTCCTACGAGCAGTACTTC; cdr3_aa: CSVSGTSYEQYF
j_call: TRBJ1-2; d_call: .; v_call: TRBV7-6; clone_size: few; cdr3_nt: TGTGCCAGCAGCTTAGGCAGTAACCTTAACTATGGCTACACCTTC; cdr3_aa: CASSLGSNLNYGYTF
j_call: TRBJ2-3; d_call: .; v_call: TRBV28; clone_size: .; cdr3_nt: TGTGCCAGCAGTTTAACTAGCCGTACGCAGTATTTT; cdr3_aa: CASSLTSRTQYF
j_call: TRBJ2-2; d_call: TRBD1; v_call: TRBV5-6; clone_size: .; cdr3_nt: TGTGCCAGCAGCTTGCCCTCGACAGGGATCGCCGGGGAGCTGTTTTTT; cdr3_aa: CASSLPSTGIAGELFF
j_call: TRBJ1-4; d_call: .; v_call: TRBV29-1; clone_size: few; cdr3_nt: TGCAGCGTTGAAGTCAGAACTACAACTAATGAAAAACTGTTTTTT; cdr3_aa: CSVEVRTTTNEKLFF
j_call: TRBJ2-5; d_call: .; v_call: TRBV5-1; clone_size: few; cdr3_nt: TGCGCCAGCAGCCCCATAACGGGAGAGACCCAGTACTTC; cdr3_aa: CASSPITGETQYF
j_call: TRBJ2-2; d_call: TRBD2; v_call: TRBV7-6; clone_size: few; cdr3_nt: TGTGCCAGCAGCTTAGAAAGTAGCGGGGGGAACACCGGGGAGCTGTTTTTT; cdr3_aa: CASSLESSGGNTGELFF
j_call: TRBJ2-5; d_call: .; v_call: TRBV20-1; clone_size: .; cdr3_nt: TGCAGTGCTAGCCCCGTAAGGGGAGAGACCCAGTACTTC; cdr3_aa: CSASPVRGETQYF
j_call: TRBJ2-1; d_call: TRBD1; v_call: TRBV20-1; clone_size: few; cdr3_nt: TGCAGTGCTCAGTCCGGGACAGGGGGCAATGAGCAGTTCTTC; cdr3_aa: CSAQSGTGGNEQFF
j_call: TRBJ1-5; d_call: .; v_call: TRBV30; clone_size: few; cdr3_nt: TGTGCCTGGAGTGTAAGCCTCAATCAGCCCCAGCATTTT; cdr3_aa: CAWSVSLNQPQHF
j_call: TRBJ2-1; d_call: .; v_call: TRBV12-3/TRBV12-4; clone_size: .; cdr3_nt: TGTGCCAGCAGTTTCCCAGGGGCCCATGAGCAGTTCTTC; cdr3_aa: CASSFPGAHEQFF
j_call: TRBJ2-7; d_call: TRBD1; v_call: TRBV6-5; clone_size: many; cdr3_nt: TGTGCCAGCAGTTCCCGGGACAGGGGCTACGAGCAGTACTTC; cdr3_aa: CASSSRDRGYEQYF
j_call: TRBJ2-1; d_call: TRBD2; v_call: TRBV11-1; clone_size: .; cdr3_nt: TGTGCCAGCAGCTTAAGCGGGGTAGCGGGGGGTCCGAGGACCTACAATGAGCAGTTCTTC; cdr3_aa: CASSLSGVAGGPRTYNEQFF
j_call: TRBJ1-1; d_call: TRBD1; v_call: TRBV27; clone_size: .; cdr3_nt: TGTGCCAGCAGCACGGACAGGGGGCGGGGGAACACTGAAGCTTTCTTT; cdr3_aa: CASSTDRGRGNTEAFF
j_call: TRBJ2-7; d_call: .; v_call: TRBV15; clone_size: .; cdr3_nt: TGTGCCACCAGCAGAGCCGTTGACTACGAGCAGTACTTC; cdr3_aa: CATSRAVDYEQYF
j_call: TRBJ2-1; d_call: .; v_call: TRBV5-1; clone_size: many; cdr3_nt: TGCGCCAGCAGCTTGGTCGGGGGCCAAGTTTACAATGAGCAGTTCTTC; cdr3_aa: CASSLVGGQVYNEQFF
j_call: TRBJ2-1; d_call: TRBD1; v_call: TRBV2; clone_size: few; cdr3_nt: TGTGCCAGCAGTTCCCGGACAGGGGGTGGGGATGAGCAGTTCTTC; cdr3_aa: CASSSRTGGGDEQFF
j_call: TRBJ2-7; d_call: TRBD2; v_call: TRBV5-1; clone_size: few; cdr3_nt: TGCGCCAGCAGCCCCTACGGACTAGCGGGAGGGAGGAACGAGCAGTACTTC; cdr3_aa: CASSPYGLAGGRNEQYF